The text below deals with one T cell receptor (beta chain). Its target is unknown. This specimen belongs to a study of cytomegalovirus exposure and HLA in healthy donors. Whole-study findings and limits: Available immune exposure information was restricted to CMV serostatus only. Analysis performed later found more than 15,000 TCR beta sequences associated with HLA alleles at 0.05 false discovery rate.

Amplification used 60 Vbeta primers and 13 Jbeta primers. The table came from immunoSEQ multiplex PCR; TCRdb's copy has only in-frame clones and leaves some out. The table includes 190,000 or so clones, less than 90% detected once. CDR3 length: 14 residues. The junction had 5 bases not matched to a gene; V was cut back by 6 bases and J by 0 bases. Looked up from germline, CDR1 is MDHEN and CDR2 is SYDVKM. The sequencing input was PBMCs. The gene calls are TRBV28 and TRBJ2-7, with TRBD2 matching 7 bases. The source of this sequence is a man aged 45-60 years in good health and CMV-seronegative. The CDR3 protein is CASRSGGSSYEQYF. CDR3 bases: TGTGCCAGCAGGTCGGGGGGTAGCTCCTACGAGCAGTACTTC.